This entry is about one T cell receptor beta chain. The antigen remains undetermined. Sequencing used immunoSEQ v3.0 at survey level. TCRdb's copy holds only in-frame clones and misses some; the assay was immunoSEQ multiplex PCR. The repertoire has 25,000 to 35,000 clones, 65% to 80% of them found once; the top ten carry less than 9.5%. Every donor had one or more pre-ART and two or more post-ART PBMC samples. The sample belongs to a study of long-term antiretroviral therapy in people with HIV. The CDR3 sequence is 13 residues long. Germline lookup yields CDR1 MNHNS and CDR2 SASEGT. V lost 1 base and J lost 6, with 9 bases in between. Study-wide points: Pre-ART-expanded clones dominated the repertoire at all time points. The range of CDR3 lengths in HIV repertoires proved narrower than that found in controls.

The material sequenced was unsorted PBMCs, taken 3.1 years after starting antiretroviral therapy. This receptor was identified in a woman aged 45-65 years with HIV. The chain has TRBV6-1 and TRBJ1-1; D gene ambiguous. CDR3 nucleotide sequence: TGTGCCAGCAGTGAAGTTGCGGGCGCTGAAGCTTTCTTT. Its translation is CASSEVAGAEAFF.